The clone carrying this TCR beta chain has just a few counts. No antigen is known for it. The sample originates from a study of T cell repertoires in aging, cancer and after chemotherapy. Overall study: Donor ages fell into six groups from 30 or younger up to 70 or older. Paired samples before and after chemotherapy came from glioblastoma patients receiving temozolomide-based therapy. General study results and limits: Healthy donors lost TCR diversity with age mainly through richness, cancer patients through richness and evenness. Rebound thymic output was suggested by rising median generation probability during chemotherapy in each cancer cohort.

The template was genomic DNA from peripheral blood, not RNA. There are 15 residues in the CDR3. The germline CDR1 and CDR2 sequences are SGHNT and YYREEE (reference sequence). The germline V and J ends were trimmed by 0 bases and 2 bases, with 12 bases remaining between them. TRB rearrangements spanning V, D and J were amplified using mixed TRB-A/B primers. TCRdb itself ran the multiplex PCR reads through MiXCR, one entry per CDR3 protein. The repertoire holds almost 3,000 distinct CDR3 sequences, with 25% as singletons. The material sequenced was blood. The receptor comes from a human donor with a solid tumor. The rearrangement uses TRBV5-4 and TRBJ2-7, with D perhaps being TRBD1 or TRBD2 (5 bases each). The CDR3 DNA reads TGTGCCAGCAGCTTGGTGGGACCGAAGACCTACGAGCAGTACTTC. Its translation: CASSLVGPKTYEQYF.